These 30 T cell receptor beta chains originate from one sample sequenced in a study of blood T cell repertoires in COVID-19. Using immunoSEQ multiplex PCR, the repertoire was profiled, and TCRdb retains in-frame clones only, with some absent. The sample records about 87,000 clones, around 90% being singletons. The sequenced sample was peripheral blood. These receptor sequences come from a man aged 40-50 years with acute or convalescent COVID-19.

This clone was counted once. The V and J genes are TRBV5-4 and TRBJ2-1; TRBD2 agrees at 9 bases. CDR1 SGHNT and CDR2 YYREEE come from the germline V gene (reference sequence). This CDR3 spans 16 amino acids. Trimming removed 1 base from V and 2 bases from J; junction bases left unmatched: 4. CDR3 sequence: CASSLRLAGPYNEQFF. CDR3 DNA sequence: TGTGCCAGCAGCTTGAGGCTAGCGGGACCCTACAATGAGCAGTTCTTC.

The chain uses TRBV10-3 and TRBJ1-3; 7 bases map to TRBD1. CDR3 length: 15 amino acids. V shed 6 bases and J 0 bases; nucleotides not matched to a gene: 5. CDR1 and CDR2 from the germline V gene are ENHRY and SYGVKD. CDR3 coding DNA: TGTGCCATCAGGGGCGACAGGGACTCTGGAAACACCATATATTTT. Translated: CAIRGDRDSGNTIYF.

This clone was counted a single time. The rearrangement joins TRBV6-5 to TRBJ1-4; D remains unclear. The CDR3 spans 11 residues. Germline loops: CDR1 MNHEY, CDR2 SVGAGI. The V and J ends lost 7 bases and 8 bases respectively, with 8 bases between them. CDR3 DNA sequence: TGTGCCAGCATAGCGGCCGAAAAACTGTTTTTT. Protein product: CASIAAEKLFF.

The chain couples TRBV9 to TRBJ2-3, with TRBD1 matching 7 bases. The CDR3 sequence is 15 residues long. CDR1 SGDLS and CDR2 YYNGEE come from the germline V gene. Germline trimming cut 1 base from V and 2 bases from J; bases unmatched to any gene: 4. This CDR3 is CASSVLGQSTDTQYF. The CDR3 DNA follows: TGTGCCAGCAGCGTATTGGGACAGTCCACAGATACGCAGTATTTT.

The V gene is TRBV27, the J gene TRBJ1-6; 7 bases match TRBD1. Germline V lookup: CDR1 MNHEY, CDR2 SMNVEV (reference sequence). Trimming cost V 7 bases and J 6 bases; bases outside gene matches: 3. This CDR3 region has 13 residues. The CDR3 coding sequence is TGTGCCAGCATTTGGGACAGTAATTCACCCCTCCACTTT. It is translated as CASIWDSNSPLHF.

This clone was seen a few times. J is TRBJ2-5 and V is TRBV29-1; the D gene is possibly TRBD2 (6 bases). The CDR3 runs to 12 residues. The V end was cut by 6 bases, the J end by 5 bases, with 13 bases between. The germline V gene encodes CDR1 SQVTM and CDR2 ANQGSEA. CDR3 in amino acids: CSVGTLGETQYF. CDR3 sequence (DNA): TGCAGCGTGGGGACTCTCGGGGAGACCCAGTACTTC.

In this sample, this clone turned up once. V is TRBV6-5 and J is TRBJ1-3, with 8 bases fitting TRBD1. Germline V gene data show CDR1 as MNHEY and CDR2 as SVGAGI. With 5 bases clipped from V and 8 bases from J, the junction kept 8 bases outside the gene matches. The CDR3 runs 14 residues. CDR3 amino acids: CASSPRTGLDTIYF. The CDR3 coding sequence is TGTGCCAGCAGTCCAAGGACAGGGCTGGACACCATATATTTT.

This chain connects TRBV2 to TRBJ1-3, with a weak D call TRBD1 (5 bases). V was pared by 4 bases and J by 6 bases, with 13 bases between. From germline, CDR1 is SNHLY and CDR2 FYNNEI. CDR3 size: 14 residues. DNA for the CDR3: TGTGCCAGCAGTGTAGACCCCAGGGAAAACACCATATATTTT. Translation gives CASSVDPRENTIYF.

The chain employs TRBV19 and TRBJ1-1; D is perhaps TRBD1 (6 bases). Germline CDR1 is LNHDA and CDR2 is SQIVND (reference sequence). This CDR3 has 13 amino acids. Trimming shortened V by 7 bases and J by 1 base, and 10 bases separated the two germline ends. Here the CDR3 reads CASTRGTNTEAFF. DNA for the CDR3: TGTGCCAGTACGAGGGGGACGAACACTGAAGCTTTCTTT.

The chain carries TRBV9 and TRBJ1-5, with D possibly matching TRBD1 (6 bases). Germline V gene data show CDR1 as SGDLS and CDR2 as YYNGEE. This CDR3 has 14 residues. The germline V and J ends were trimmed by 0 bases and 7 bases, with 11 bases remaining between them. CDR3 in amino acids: CASSVGTGWQPQHF. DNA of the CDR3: TGTGCCAGCAGCGTAGGAACAGGGTGGCAGCCCCAGCATTTT.

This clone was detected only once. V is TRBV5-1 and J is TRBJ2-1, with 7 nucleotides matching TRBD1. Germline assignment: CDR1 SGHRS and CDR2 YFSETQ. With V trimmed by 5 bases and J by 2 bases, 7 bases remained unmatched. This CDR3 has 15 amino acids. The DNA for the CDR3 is TGCGCCAGCAGGGGGGACAGCCGACCCTACAATGAGCAGTTCTTC. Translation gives CASRGDSRPYNEQFF. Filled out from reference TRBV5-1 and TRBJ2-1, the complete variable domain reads KAGVTQTPRYLIKTRGQQVTLSCSPISGHRSVSWYQQTPGQGLQFLFEYFSETQRNKGNFPGRFSGRQFSNSRSEMNVSTLELGDSALYLCASRGDSRPYNEQFFGPGTRLTVL.

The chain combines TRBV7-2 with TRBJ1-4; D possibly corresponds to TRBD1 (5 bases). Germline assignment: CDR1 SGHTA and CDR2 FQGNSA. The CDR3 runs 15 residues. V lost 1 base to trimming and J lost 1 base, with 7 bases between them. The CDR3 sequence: CASSLGGGTNEKLFF. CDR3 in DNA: TGTGCCAGCAGCTTAGGCGGGGGAACTAATGAAAAACTGTTTTTT.

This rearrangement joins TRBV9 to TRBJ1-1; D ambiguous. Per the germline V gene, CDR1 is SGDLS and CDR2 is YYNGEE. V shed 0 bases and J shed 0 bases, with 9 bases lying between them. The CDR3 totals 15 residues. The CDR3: CASSVGEGVNTEAFF. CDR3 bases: TGTGCCAGCAGCGTAGGGGAGGGAGTGAACACTGAAGCTTTCTTT. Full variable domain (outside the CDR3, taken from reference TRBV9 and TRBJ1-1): DSGVTQTPKHLITATGQRVTLRCSPRSGDLSVYWYQQSLDQGLQFLIQYYNGEERAKGNILERFSAQQFPDLHSELNLSSLELGDSALYFCASSVGEGVNTEAFFGQGTRLTVV.

CDR3 loop: CASSSASVSYNEQFF. The CDR3 DNA sequence: TGTGCCAGCAGCTCCGCTAGCGTATCCTACAATGAGCAGTTCTTC. The V and J genes are TRBV5-4 and TRBJ2-1; possibly TRBD2 for D (6 bases). CDR1 and CDR2 (germline): SGHNT, YYREEE (reference sequence). CDR3 length: 15 amino acids. Trimming took 3 bases from V and 1 from J, leaving 11 bases between them.

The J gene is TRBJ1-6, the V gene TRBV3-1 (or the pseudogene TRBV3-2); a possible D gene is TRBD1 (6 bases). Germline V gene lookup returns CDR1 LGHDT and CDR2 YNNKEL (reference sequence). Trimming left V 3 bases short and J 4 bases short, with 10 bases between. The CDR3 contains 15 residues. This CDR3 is CASSQSDSYNSPLHF. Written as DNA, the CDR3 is TGTGCCAGCAGCCAGTCGGACAGTTATAATTCACCCCTCCACTTT.

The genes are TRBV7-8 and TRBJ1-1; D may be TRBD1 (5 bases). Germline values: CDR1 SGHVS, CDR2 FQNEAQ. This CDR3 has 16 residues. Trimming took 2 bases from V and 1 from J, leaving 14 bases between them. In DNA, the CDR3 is TGTGCCAGCAGCTTAACGACAGTCAATAAGAACACTGAAGCTTTCTTT. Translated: CASSLTTVNKNTEAFF. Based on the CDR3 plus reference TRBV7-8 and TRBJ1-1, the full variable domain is GAGVSQSPRYKVAKRGQDVALRCDPISGHVSLFWYQQALGQGPEFLTYFQNEAQLDKSGLPSDRFFAERPEGSVSTLKIQRTQQEDSAVYLCASSLTTVNKNTEAFFGQGTRLTVV.

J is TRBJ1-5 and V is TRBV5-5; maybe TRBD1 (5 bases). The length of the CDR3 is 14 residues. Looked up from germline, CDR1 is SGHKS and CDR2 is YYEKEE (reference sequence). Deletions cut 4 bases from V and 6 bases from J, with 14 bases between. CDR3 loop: CASSPSGIGQPQHF. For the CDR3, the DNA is TGTGCCAGCAGCCCGTCAGGGATCGGTCAGCCCCAGCATTTT.

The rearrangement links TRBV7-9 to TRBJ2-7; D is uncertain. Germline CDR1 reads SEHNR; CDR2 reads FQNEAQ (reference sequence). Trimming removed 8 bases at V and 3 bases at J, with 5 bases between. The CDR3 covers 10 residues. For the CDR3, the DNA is TGTGCCAGCGGAGTCTACGAGCAGTACTTC. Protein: CASGVYEQYF.

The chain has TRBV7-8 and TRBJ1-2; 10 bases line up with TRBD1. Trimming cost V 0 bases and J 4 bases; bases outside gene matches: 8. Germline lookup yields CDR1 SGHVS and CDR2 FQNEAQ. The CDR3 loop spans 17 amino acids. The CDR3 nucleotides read TGTGCCAGCAGCTTAGCCGCAGCAGGACAGGGGGTCTATGGCTACACCTTC. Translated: CASSLAAAGQGVYGYTF.

CDR3 nucleotide sequence: TGTGCCAGCAGGGGGACGGACAGGGGATGGAGGGACACTGAAGCTTTCTTT. This encodes CASRGTDRGWRDTEAFF. The rearrangement uses TRBV25-1 and TRBJ1-1; TRBD1 aligns across 9 bases. The V gene's germline CDR1 is MGHDK and CDR2 SYGVNS. The CDR3 runs 17 residues. V shed 6 bases and J 3 bases; nucleotides not matched to a gene: 14.

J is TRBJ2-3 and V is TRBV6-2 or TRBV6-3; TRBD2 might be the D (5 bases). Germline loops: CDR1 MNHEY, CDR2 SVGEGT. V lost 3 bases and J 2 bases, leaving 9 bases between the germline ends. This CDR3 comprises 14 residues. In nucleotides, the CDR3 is TGTGCCAGCAGTTATTTTAGCGTCACAGATACGCAGTATTTT. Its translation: CASSYFSVTDTQYF.

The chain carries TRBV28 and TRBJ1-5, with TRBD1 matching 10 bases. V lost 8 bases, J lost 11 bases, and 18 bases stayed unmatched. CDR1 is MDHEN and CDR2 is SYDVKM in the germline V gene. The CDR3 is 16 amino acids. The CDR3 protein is CASDSDGTGAFGAQHF. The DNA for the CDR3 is TGTGCCAGCGATTCGGACGGGACAGGGGCCTTCGGGGCCCAGCATTTT. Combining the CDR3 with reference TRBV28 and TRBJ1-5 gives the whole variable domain DVKVTQSSRYLVKRTGEKVFLECVQDMDHENMFWYRQDPGLGLRLIYFSYDVKMKEKGDIPEGYSVSREKKERFSLILESASTNQTSMYLCASDSDGTGAFGAQHFGDGTRLSIL.

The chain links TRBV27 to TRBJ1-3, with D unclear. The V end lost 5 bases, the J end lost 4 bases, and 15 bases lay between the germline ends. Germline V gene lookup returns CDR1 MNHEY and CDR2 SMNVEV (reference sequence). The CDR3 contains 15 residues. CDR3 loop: CASSLRAPGGNTIYF. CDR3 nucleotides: TGTGCCAGCAGTCTCCGGGCCCCGGGGGGAAACACCATATATTTT.

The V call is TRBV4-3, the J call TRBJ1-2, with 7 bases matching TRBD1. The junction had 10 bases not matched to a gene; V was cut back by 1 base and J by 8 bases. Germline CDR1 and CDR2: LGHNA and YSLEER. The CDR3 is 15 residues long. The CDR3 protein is CASSQAPGQLYGYTF. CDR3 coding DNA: TGCGCCAGCAGCCAAGCCCCGGGACAGCTCTACGGCTACACCTTC.

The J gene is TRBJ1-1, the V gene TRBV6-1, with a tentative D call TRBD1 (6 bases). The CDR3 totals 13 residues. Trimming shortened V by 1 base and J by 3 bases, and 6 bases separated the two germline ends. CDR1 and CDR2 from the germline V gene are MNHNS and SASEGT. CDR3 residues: CASSEDRDTEAFF. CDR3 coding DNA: TGTGCCAGCAGTGAAGACAGGGACACTGAAGCTTTCTTT.

DNA for the CDR3: TGTGCCAGCAGTACTTCAGGGGCTGAAGCTTTCTTT. Translating it yields CASSTSGAEAFF. The chain couples TRBV6-2 or TRBV6-3 to TRBJ1-1; TRBD1 might be the D (6 bases). V was shortened by 5 bases and J by 6 bases, with 10 bases between the two germline ends. CDR1 MNHEY and CDR2 SVGEGT come from the germline V gene. The CDR3 spans 12 residues.

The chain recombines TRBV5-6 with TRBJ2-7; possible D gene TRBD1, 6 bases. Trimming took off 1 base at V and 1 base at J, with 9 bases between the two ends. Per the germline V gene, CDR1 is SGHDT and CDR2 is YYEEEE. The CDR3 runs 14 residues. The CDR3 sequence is CASSLNRGSYEQYF. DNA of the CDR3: TGTGCCAGCAGCTTGAATAGGGGGTCCTACGAGCAGTACTTC.

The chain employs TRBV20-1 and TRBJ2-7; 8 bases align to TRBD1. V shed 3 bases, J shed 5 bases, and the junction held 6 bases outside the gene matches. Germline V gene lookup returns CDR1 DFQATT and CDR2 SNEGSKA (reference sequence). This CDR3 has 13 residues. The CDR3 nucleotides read TGCAGTGCTAGTGCGGACAGGGCTCACGAGCAGTACTTC. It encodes CSASADRAHEQYF.

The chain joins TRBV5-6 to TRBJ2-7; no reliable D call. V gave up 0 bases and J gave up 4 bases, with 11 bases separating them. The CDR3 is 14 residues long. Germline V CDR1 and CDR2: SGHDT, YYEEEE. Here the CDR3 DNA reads TGTGCCAGCAGCTTGGTTGGAGCTGAATACGAGCAGTACTTC. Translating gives CASSLVGAEYEQYF.

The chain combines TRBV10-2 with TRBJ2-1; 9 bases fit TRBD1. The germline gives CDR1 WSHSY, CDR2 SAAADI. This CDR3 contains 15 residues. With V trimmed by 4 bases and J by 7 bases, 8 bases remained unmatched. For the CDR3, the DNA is TGCGCCAGCAGTGCGTCGGGACAGGGTAGGAATGAGCAGTTCTTC. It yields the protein CASSASGQGRNEQFF.